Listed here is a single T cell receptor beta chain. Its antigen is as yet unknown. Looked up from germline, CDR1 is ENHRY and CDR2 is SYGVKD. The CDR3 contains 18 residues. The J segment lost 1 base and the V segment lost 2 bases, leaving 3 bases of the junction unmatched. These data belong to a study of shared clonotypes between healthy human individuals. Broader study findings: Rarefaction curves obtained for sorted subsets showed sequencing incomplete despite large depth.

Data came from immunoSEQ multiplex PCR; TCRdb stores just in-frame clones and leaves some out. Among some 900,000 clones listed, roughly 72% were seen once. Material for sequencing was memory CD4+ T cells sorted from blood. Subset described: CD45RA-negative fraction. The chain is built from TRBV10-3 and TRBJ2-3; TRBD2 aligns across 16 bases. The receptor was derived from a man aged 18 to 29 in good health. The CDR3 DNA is TGTGCCATCAGTGAGGGGACTAGCGGGAGGGGAGGCACAGATACGCAGTATTTT. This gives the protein CAISEGTSGRGGTDTQYF.